Shown below are 14 T cell receptor beta chains from a single sample sequenced in a study of post-analysis software for immune sequencing data. Study-level points and caveats: TRBV5-6, TRBV5-1 and TRBV20-1 belonged to a set of roughly five TRBV segments that were more frequent in patients than controls.

cDNA libraries of TCR beta carried unique molecular identifiers. Via MiXCR, TCRdb re-called the PCR reads, giving one row per CDR3 protein. The profile shows over 700,000 distinct CDR3 sequences, 25% to 30% of them singletons. No antigens are known for them. Sequencing was performed on blood. The receptors here all came from a girl between 5 and 17 years old with multiple sclerosis.

The rearrangement links TRBV6-6 to TRBJ2-7, with 7 bases matching TRBD1. Per germline, CDR1 MNHNY and CDR2 SVGAGI (reference sequence). V lost 5 bases, J lost 9 bases, and 7 bases stayed unmatched. This CDR3 is built from 12 residues. As DNA, the CDR3 is TGTGCCAGCAGTCCGACAGGGATCGGGCAGTACTTC. Protein sequence: CASSPTGIGQYF.

At least ten counts were recorded for this clonotype. The rearrangement links TRBV29-1 to TRBJ1-2; TRBD1 matches at 11 bases. CDR3 length equals 13 residues. In germline, CDR1 is SQVTM, CDR2 ANQGSEA. V gave up 6 bases and J gave up 2 bases; unmatched junction bases: 2. CDR3 in DNA: TGCAGCGTCCGGACAGGGGGCAACTATGGCTACACCTTC. It codes for CSVRTGGNYGYTF.

The genes are TRBV20-1 and TRBJ2-3, with D perhaps given as TRBD1 or TRBD2 (6 bases each). V was trimmed by 6 bases and J by 1 base, leaving 14 bases between them. Germline V lookup: CDR1 DFQATT, CDR2 SNEGSKA (reference sequence). This CDR3 spans 14 amino acids. In DNA, the CDR3 is TGCAGTGCCCTGGGGGGCAGGGGCACAGATACGCAGTATTTT. Its translation is CSALGGRGTDTQYF.

This chain links TRBV28 with TRBJ2-7, with a weak D call TRBD1 (6 bases). The V end lost 4 bases, the J end lost 0 bases, and 13 bases lay between the germline ends. This CDR3 contains 15 residues. CDR1 and CDR2 (germline): MDHEN, SYDVKM. The CDR3 spells CASSWAGVTSYEQYF. The DNA for the CDR3 is TGTGCCAGCAGTTGGGCAGGGGTCACCTCCTACGAGCAGTACTTC.

V gene TRBV29-1 combines with J gene TRBJ2-3; TRBD1 aligns across 8 bases. The V and J ends lost 7 bases and 1 base, in that order; junction bases with no gene match: 7. This CDR3 has 14 residues. Looked up from germline, CDR1 is SQVTM and CDR2 is ANQGSEA. The CDR3 is CSGKPGQGTDTQYF. Here the CDR3 DNA reads TGCAGCGGGAAACCGGGACAGGGCACAGATACGCAGTATTTT.

CDR3 residues: CASSPPGGSQPQHF. In DNA form, the CDR3 reads TGTGCCAGCAGCCCCCCAGGGGGTAGTCAGCCCCAGCATTTT. The chain couples TRBV28 to TRBJ1-5; 7 bases align to TRBD1. J was trimmed by 6 bases and V by 6 bases; bases with no gene match: 8. The CDR3 has 14 residues. Germline V lookup: CDR1 MDHEN, CDR2 SYDVKM.

V is TRBV5-1 and J is TRBJ1-5; 7 bases fit TRBD1. V was pared by 4 bases and J by 5 bases, with 9 bases of the junction left unmatched. This CDR3 comprises 15 residues. Germline V gives CDR1 SGHRS, CDR2 YFSETQ. The chain's CDR3 is CASSQGGDRDQPQHF. The CDR3 DNA reads TGCGCCAGCAGCCAGGGCGGGGACAGAGATCAGCCCCAGCATTTT.

The count of this clonotype is one. The V gene is TRBV20-1, the J gene TRBJ2-7; 7 bases agree with TRBD2. From germline, CDR1 is DFQATT and CDR2 SNEGSKA (reference sequence). CDR3 length: 15 residues. With 5 bases clipped from V and 6 bases from J, the junction kept 16 bases outside the gene matches. The CDR3 here is CSAHDRDYPSREQYF. Here the CDR3 DNA reads TGCAGTGCTCACGACCGGGACTACCCGAGCCGCGAGCAGTACTTC.

The table lists this clonotype with a few counts. The rearrangement joins TRBV7-2 to TRBJ2-4, with D perhaps matching TRBD1 or TRBD2 (6 bases each). Trimming stripped 5 bases from V and 6 bases from J, with 20 bases between. This CDR3 has 16 residues. CDR1 SGHTA and CDR2 FQGNSA come from the germline V gene. The CDR3 nucleotides are TGTGCCAGCAGCCCTAGAGGGGGGCGAGATCTAAACATTCAGTACTTC. Protein: CASSPRGGRDLNIQYF.

Concerning this clonotype itself: A read error may produce the germline difference seen at one junction end. The chain joins TRBV7-2 to TRBJ1-4, with TRBD1 matching 11 bases. This CDR3 comprises 15 residues. Germline values: CDR1 SGHTA, CDR2 FQGNSA. CDR3 in DNA: TGTGCCAGCAGCTACTCCGGGACAGGGGGAGAAAAACGGTTTTTT. Translation gives CASSYSGTGGEKRFF.

The rearrangement links TRBV3-1 to TRBJ2-3; TRBD2 aligns across 13 bases. With V trimmed by 4 bases and J by 3 bases, 10 bases remained unmatched. This CDR3 has 18 residues. The V gene's germline CDR1 is LGHDT and CDR2 YNNKEL (reference sequence). CDR3 bases: TGTGCCAGCAGCCTCCGGACTAGCGGGAGACTAGGTACAGATACGCAGTATTTT. Protein: CASSLRTSGRLGTDTQYF.

The V gene is TRBV20-1, the J gene TRBJ1-6, with no clear D. This CDR3 contains 16 residues. With 0 bases removed from V and 6 bases from J, the gap between germline ends came to 15 bases. Germline V gives CDR1 DFQATT, CDR2 SNEGSKA (reference sequence). The CDR3 sequence is CSAREAGDLRNSPLHF. CDR3 nucleotide sequence: TGCAGTGCTAGAGAGGCGGGCGACCTCCGTAATTCACCCCTCCACTTT.

V is TRBV5-1 and J is TRBJ2-5; the match to TRBD1 covers 8 bases. The CDR3 has 17 residues. Germline V gene data show CDR1 as SGHRS and CDR2 as YFSETQ. The V segment lost 0 bases and the J segment 0 bases; nucleotides outside the gene matches: 7. The CDR3 region is CASSLGGRQGNQETQYF. The CDR3 DNA reads as TGCGCCAGCAGCTTGGGGGGTCGACAGGGGAACCAAGAGACCCAGTACTTC.

The J gene is TRBJ2-5, the V gene TRBV12-3 or TRBV12-4; perhaps TRBD1 as D (5 bases). The V gene lost 3 bases and the J gene lost 5 bases, with 10 bases spanning the gap. CDR3 length equals 13 residues. This chain's CDR3 is CASSLLKGETQYF. The CDR3 bases are TGTGCCAGCAGTTTGCTAAAGGGGGAGACCCAGTACTTC.